Listed below are T cell receptor beta chains from one sample, sequenced in a study of CD8 T cells in ankylosing spondylitis. TCRdb re-called the 5' RACE reads through MiXCR, storing one row per CDR3 protein. The table lists over 450,000 distinct CDR3 sequences, over 9.5% of them singletons. Sequenced input: blood, either unsorted or a sorted T cell fraction (not recorded which). These receptors all come from a male donor with ankylosing spondylitis. Each CDR3 is given with its conserved first and last residue. A D gene is named only where the DNA matches it firmly. Size values are once, few and many counts, or a class for expanded clones, and some rows have none.

J: TRBJ2-1; size: NA; D: NA; V: TRBV18; CDR3: CASSPPYGSSYNEQFF; DNA: TGTGCCAGCTCACCACCTTACGGGAGCTCCTACAATGAGCAGTTCTTC
J: TRBJ2-2; size: few; D: TRBD1; V: TRBV24-1; CDR3: CATSDRDRGLRTGELFF; DNA: TGTGCCACCAGTGATCGCGACAGGGGGCTGCGAACCGGGGAGCTGTTTTTT
J: TRBJ2-2; size: NA; D: NA; V: TRBV6-2/TRBV6-3; CDR3: CASRGAVTGELFF; DNA: TGTGCCAGCCGGGGGGCTGTGACCGGGGAGCTGTTTTTT
J: TRBJ2-5; size: many; D: NA; V: TRBV29-1; CDR3: CSVEEGVSQETQYF; DNA: TGCAGCGTTGAAGAAGGTGTATCGCAAGAGACCCAGTACTTC
J: TRBJ2-2; size: many; D: NA; V: TRBV11-2; CDR3: CASSLRGARAGTGELFF; DNA: TGTGCCAGCAGCTTAAGGGGGGCGAGAGCGGGCACCGGGGAGCTGTTTTTT
J: TRBJ1-5; size: NA; D: NA; V: TRBV5-1; CDR3: CASFVPGFSNQPQHF; DNA: TGCGCCAGCTTTGTCCCGGGTTTCAGCAATCAGCCCCAGCATTTT
J: TRBJ1-1; size: NA; D: NA; V: TRBV7-2; CDR3: CASSSRGHSESEAFF; DNA: TGTGCCAGCAGCTCTCGTGGGCACTCAGAGTCTGAAGCTTTCTTT
J: TRBJ2-3; size: few; D: NA; V: TRBV7-6; CDR3: CASSLNADTQYF; DNA: TGTGCCAGCAGCTTAAACGCGGATACGCAGTATTTT
J: TRBJ2-1; size: few; D: TRBD1; V: TRBV6-1; CDR3: CASSEVGQGNYNEQFF; DNA: TGTGCCAGCAGTGAAGTGGGACAGGGAAACTACAATGAGCAGTTCTTC
J: TRBJ2-5; size: NA; D: NA; V: TRBV5-1; CDR3: CASSLVSTQETQYF; DNA: TGCGCCAGCAGCTTGGTCTCTACTCAAGAGACCCAGTACTTC